This TCR beta chain is from a study of cytomegalovirus exposure and HLA in healthy donors. Overall study findings and caveats: TCR beta chains numbering more than 150 were designated cytomegalovirus-associated.

The primer mix had 60 Vbeta and 13 Jbeta primers. Measured with immunoSEQ multiplex PCR; TCRdb has only the in-frame clones, and not every one. The sample consists of 150,000 or so clones, roughly 76% of them appearing once. The CDR3 extends over 14 amino acids. CDR1 and CDR2 (germline): MNHNY, SVGAGI (reference sequence). V lost 7 bases and J lost 0, with 13 bases in between. This clone has only one observation. Its antigen remains unidentified. The sequence came from a woman under 30 in good health and CMV-seropositive. The chain employs TRBV6-6 and TRBJ2-7, with D perhaps matching TRBD2 (5 bases). Material: PBMCs. The CDR3 spells CASTTTGISYEQYF. The CDR3 coding sequence is TGTGCCAGCACCACCACGGGGATCTCCTACGAGCAGTACTTC.